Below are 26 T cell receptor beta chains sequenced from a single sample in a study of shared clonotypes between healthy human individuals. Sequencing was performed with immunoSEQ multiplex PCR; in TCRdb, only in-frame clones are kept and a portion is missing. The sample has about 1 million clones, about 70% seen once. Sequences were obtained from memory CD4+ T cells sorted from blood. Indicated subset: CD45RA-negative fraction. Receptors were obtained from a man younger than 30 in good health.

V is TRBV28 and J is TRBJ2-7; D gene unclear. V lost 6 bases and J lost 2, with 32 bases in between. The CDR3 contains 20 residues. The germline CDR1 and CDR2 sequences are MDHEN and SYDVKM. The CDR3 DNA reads TGTGCCAGCAGCCCCAAGGACGACGGTCGCACTATGACGGACCCCTACGAGCAGTACTTC. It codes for CASSPKDDGRTMTDPYEQYF. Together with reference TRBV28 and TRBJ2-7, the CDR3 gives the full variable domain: DVKVTQSSRYLVKRTGEKVFLECVQDMDHENMFWYRQDPGLGLRLIYFSYDVKMKEKGDIPEGYSVSREKKERFSLILESASTNQTSMYLCASSPKDDGRTMTDPYEQYFGPGTRLTVT.

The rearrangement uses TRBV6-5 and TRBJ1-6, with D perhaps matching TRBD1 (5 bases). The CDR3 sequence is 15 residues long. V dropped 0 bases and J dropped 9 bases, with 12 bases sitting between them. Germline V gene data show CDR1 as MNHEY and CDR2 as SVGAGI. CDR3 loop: CASSYSGQGGSPLHF. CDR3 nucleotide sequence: TGTGCCAGCAGTTACTCAGGCCAGGGCGGTTCACCCCTCCACTTT.

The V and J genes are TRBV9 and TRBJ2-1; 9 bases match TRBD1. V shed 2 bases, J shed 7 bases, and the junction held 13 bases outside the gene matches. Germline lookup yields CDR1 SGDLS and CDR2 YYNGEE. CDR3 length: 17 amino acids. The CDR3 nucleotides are TGTGCCAGCAGCGTCCATTCGGGGGGACAGGGTAGTAATGAGCAGTTCTTC. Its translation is CASSVHSGGQGSNEQFF.

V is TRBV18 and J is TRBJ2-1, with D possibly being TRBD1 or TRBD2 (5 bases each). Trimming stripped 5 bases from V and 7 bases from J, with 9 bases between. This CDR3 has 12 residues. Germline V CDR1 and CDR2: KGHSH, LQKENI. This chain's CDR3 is CASSTGGNEQFF. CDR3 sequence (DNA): TGTGCCAGCTCAACTGGGGGAAATGAGCAGTTCTTC. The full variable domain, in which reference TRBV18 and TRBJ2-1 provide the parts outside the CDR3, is NAGVMQNPRHLVRRRGQEARLRCSPMKGHSHVYWYRQLPEEGLKFMVYLQKENIIDESGMPKERFSAEFPKEGPSILRIQQVVRGDSAAYFCASSTGGNEQFFGPGTRLTVL.

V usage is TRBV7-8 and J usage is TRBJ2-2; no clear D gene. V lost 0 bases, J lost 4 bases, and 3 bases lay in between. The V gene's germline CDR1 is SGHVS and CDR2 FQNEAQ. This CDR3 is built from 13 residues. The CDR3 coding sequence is TGTGCCAGCAGCTTAGCGTCCACCGGGGAGCTGTTTTTT. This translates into CASSLASTGELFF.

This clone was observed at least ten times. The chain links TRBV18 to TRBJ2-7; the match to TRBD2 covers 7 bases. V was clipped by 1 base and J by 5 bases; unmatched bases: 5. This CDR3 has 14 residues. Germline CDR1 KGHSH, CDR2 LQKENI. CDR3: CASSPRGRNDEQYF. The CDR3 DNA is TGTGCCAGCTCACCACGCGGGAGAAACGACGAGCAGTACTTC.

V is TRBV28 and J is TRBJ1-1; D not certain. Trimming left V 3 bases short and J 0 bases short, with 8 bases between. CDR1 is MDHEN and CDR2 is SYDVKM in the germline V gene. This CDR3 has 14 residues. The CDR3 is CASSLGGVNTEAFF. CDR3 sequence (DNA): TGTGCCAGCAGTTTGGGCGGAGTGAACACTGAAGCTTTCTTT.

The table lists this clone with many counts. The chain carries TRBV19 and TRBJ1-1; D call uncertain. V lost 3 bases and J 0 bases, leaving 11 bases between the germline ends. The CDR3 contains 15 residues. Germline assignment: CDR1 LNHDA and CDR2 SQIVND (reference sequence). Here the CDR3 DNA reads TGTGCCAGTAGTATTCTAGGCCAGATGAACACTGAAGCTTTCTTT. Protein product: CASSILGQMNTEAFF.

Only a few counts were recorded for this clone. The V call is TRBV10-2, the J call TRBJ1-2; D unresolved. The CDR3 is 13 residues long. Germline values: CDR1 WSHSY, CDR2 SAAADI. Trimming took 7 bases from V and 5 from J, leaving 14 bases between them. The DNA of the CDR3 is TGCGCCAGCACTACCGGGCCCTCTTATGGCTACACCTTC. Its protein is CASTTGPSYGYTF.

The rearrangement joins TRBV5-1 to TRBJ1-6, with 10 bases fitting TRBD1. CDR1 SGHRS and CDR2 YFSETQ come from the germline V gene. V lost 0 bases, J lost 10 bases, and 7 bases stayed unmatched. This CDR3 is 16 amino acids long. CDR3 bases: TGCGCCAGCAGCTTGGAAGGACAGGGGGTCGGCTCACCCCTCCACTTT. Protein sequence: CASSLEGQGVGSPLHF. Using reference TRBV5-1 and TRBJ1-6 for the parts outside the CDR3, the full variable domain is KAGVTQTPRYLIKTRGQQVTLSCSPISGHRSVSWYQQTPGQGLQFLFEYFSETQRNKGNFPGRFSGRQFSNSRSEMNVSTLELGDSALYLCASSLEGQGVGSPLHFGNGTRLTVT.

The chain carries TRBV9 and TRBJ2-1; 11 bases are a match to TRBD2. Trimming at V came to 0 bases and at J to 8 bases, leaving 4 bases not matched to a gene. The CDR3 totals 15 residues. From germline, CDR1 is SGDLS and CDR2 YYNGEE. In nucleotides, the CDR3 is TGTGCCAGCAGCGTAGCCGCACTAGCGGGAGATGAGCAGTTCTTC. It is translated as CASSVAALAGDEQFF.

This CDR3 reads CASSPGTGGNTIYF. The CDR3 nucleotides are TGTGCCAGCAGCCCTGGGACAGGGGGAAACACCATATATTTT. V gene TRBV11-2 combines with J gene TRBJ1-3; TRBD1 agrees at 9 bases. Trimming cost V 5 bases and J 4 bases; bases outside gene matches: 3. CDR3 length equals 14 residues. Germline CDR1 is SGHAT and CDR2 is FQNNGV.

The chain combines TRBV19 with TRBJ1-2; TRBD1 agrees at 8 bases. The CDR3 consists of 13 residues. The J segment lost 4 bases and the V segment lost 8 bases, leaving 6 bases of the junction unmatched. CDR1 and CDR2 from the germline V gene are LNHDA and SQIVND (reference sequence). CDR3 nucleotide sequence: TGTGCCAGTGGACAGGGACCAAGCTATGGCTACACCTTC. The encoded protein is CASGQGPSYGYTF.

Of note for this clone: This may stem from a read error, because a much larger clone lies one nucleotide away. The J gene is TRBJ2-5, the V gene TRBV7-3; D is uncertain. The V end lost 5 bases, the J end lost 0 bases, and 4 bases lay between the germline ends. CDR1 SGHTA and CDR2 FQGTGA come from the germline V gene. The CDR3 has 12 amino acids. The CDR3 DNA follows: TGTGCCAGCAGCCGGGACCAAGAGACCCAGTACTTC. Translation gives CASSRDQETQYF.

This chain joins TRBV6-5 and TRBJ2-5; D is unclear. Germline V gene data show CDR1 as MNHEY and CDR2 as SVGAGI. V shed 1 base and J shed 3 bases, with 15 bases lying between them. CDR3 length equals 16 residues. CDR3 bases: TGTGCCAGCAGTTACTGGGGAAGTATATCCAAAGAGACCCAGTACTTC. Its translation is CASSYWGSISKETQYF.

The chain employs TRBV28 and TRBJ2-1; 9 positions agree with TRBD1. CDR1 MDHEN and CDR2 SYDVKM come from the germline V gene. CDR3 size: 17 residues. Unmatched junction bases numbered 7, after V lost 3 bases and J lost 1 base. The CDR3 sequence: CASSLAGTGPSYNEQFF. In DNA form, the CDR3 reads TGTGCCAGCAGTTTGGCCGGGACAGGGCCTTCCTACAATGAGCAGTTCTTC.

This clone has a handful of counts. The CDR3 DNA sequence: TGTGCCAGCAGTTCCTCGACTAGCGAATCATATGAGCAGTTCTTC. Translated: CASSSSTSESYEQFF. This rearrangement joins TRBV5-4 to TRBJ2-1; 8 positions match TRBD2. With 5 bases clipped from V and 8 bases from J, the junction kept 12 bases outside the gene matches. Germline CDR1 SGHNT, CDR2 YYREEE (reference sequence). CDR3 length: 15 residues.

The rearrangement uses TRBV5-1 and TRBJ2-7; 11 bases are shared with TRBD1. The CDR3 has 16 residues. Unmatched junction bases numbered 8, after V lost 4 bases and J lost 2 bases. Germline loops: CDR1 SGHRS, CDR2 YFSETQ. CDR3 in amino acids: CASSARTGGFAYEQYF. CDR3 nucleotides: TGCGCCAGCAGCGCGAGGACAGGGGGCTTCGCCTACGAGCAGTACTTC.

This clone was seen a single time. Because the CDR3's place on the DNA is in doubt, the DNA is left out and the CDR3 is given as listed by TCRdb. CDR3 residues: CASSFGQGYGYTF. The chain links TRBV7-2 to TRBJ1-2; the D call of TRBD1 is as the table states it, not checked on the DNA. The germline CDR1 and CDR2 sequences are SGHTA and FQGNSA. The CDR3 has 13 amino acids, counting both end residues.

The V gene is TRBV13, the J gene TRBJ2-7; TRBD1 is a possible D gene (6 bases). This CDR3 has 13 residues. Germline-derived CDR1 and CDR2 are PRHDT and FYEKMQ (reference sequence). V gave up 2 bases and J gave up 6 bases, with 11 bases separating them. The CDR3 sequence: CASSLQGWIEQYF. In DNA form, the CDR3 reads TGTGCCAGCAGCTTACAGGGGTGGATCGAGCAGTACTTC.

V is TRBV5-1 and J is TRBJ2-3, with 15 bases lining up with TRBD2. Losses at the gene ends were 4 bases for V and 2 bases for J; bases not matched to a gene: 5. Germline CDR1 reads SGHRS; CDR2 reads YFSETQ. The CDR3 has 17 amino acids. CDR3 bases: TGCGCCAGCAGCCCCGGACTAGCGGGGGGGCCCACAGATACGCAGTATTTT. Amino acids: CASSPGLAGGPTDTQYF.

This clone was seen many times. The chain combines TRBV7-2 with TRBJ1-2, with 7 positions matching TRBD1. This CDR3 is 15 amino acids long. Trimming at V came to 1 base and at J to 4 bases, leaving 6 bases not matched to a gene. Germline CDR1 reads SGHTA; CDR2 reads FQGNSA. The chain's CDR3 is CASSLDRGLSYGYTF. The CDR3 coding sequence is TGTGCCAGCAGCTTAGACAGGGGATTAAGCTATGGCTACACCTTC.

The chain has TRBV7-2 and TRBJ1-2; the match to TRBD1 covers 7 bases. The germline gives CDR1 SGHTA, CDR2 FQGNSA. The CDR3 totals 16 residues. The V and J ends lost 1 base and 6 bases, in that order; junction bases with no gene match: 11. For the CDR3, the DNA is TGTGCCAGCAGCTTAGGATTGACCCAGGGGGTACATGGCTACACCTTC. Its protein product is CASSLGLTQGVHGYTF.

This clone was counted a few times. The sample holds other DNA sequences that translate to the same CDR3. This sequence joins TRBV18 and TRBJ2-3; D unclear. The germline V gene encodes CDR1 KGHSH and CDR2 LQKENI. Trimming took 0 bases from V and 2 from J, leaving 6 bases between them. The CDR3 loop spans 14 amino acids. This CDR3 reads CASSPPGDTDTQYF. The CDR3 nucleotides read TGTGCCAGCTCACCACCGGGTGACACAGATACGCAGTATTTT.

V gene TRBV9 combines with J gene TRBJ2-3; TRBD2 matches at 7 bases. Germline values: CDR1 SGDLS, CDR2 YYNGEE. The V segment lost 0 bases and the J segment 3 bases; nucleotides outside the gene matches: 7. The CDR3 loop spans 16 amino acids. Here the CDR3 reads CASSVAWRGSTDTQYF. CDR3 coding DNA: TGTGCCAGCAGCGTAGCCTGGCGGGGGAGTACAGATACGCAGTATTTT.

The CDR3 nucleotides are TGCGCCAGTGCGGGGGGCCTCGGCGATGAGCAGTTCTTC. The encoded protein is CASAGGLGDEQFF. This chain uses TRBV5-1 with TRBJ2-1, with TRBD2 identical over 8 bases. The CDR3 loop spans 13 amino acids. Germline CDR1 SGHRS, CDR2 YFSETQ. Unmatched junction bases numbered 9, after V lost 8 bases and J lost 8 bases.